This T cell receptor (beta chain) appears in the sequencing data of a study of cytomegalovirus exposure and HLA in healthy donors. This clone showed up just once. Its antigen is still unknown. Study-wide results and limits: An analysis was carried out later, and it reportedly showed fewer N-insertions in an Asian-associated ancestry cluster than the roughly 670-donor mean.

It was with 60 Vbeta and 13 Jbeta primers that the PCR ran. Measured with immunoSEQ multiplex PCR; TCRdb has only the in-frame clones, and not every one. The sample holds 30,000 to 35,000 clones, around 80% seen once. Trimming pared 6 bases from V and 8 bases from J, leaving 16 bases between. This CDR3 has 13 amino acids. CDR1 MDHEN and CDR2 SYDVKM come from the germline V gene. The source is a woman aged 18-29 years in good health and CMV-seronegative. This chain uses TRBV28 with TRBJ1-2; a possible D gene is TRBD1 (5 bases). Source material: PBMCs. The CDR3 reads CASREGTSMGYTF. CDR3 nucleotides: TGTGCCAGCAGAGAAGGGACTTCTATGGGCTACACCTTC.